One TCR beta chain is described in this entry. Antigen unknown. The data were taken from a study of T-cell reconstitution after alpha-beta-depleted transplantation in children. As it was prepared, the TCRbeta library received unique molecular identifiers. TCRdb reprocessed the PCR reads via MiXCR and lists one record per CDR3 protein. The sample carries about 440,000 distinct CDR3 sequences, roughly 43% recorded once. Overall study findings and caveats: The high TCRbeta diversity at day 60 in some patients came from surviving recipient T cells and thymic progenitors. It was reported that alpha-beta T cells came from several hundred expanded graft clones (about two months after transplant). The authors attributed T-cell counts and diversity one year after transplant mostly to newly produced T cells.

Source: PBMCs, taken before TCRalphabeta/CD19-depleted stem cell transplant. This TCR was sampled from a girl aged 2-10 years with aplastic anemia, due to receive a stem cell transplant.

CDR3 sequence: CASTPDGGGYEQYF. The CDR3 region has the DNA TGTGCCAGCACCCCAGATGGGGGTGGCTACGAGCAGTACTTC. V gene TRBV12-3 or TRBV12-4 combines with J gene TRBJ2-7; either TRBD1 or TRBD2 may fit D (5 bases each). This CDR3 region has 14 residues. V gave up 7 bases and J gave up 3 bases, with 16 bases separating them.